Below are 14 T cell receptor beta chains sequenced from a single sample in a study of blood T cell repertoires in COVID-19. Generated by immunoSEQ multiplex PCR, the TCRdb table keeps only in-frame clones and is missing some. The data contain 200,000 to 300,000 clones, 86% of them singletons. The sequenced sample consisted of PBMCs or T cells enriched from blood (not recorded which). Receptors originate from a woman aged 18 to 35 who had recovered from COVID-19.

This chain links TRBV27 with TRBJ2-3; 8 bases are shared with TRBD2. CDR3 length equals 16 residues. The trim removed 10 bases at V and 2 bases at J, leaving 14 bases unmatched. Germline V lookup: CDR1 MNHEY, CDR2 SMNVEV (reference sequence). The DNA of the CDR3 is TGTGCCACCCGCCCCCCACTAGCGGCGTTCACAGATACGCAGTATTTT. Encoded protein: CATRPPLAAFTDTQYF.

V and J are TRBV29-1 and TRBJ1-1; tentatively, D is TRBD1 (5 bases). The V gene lost 3 bases and the J gene lost 0 bases, with 14 bases spanning the gap. CDR1 SQVTM and CDR2 ANQGSEA come from the germline V gene. This CDR3 is 15 amino acids long. CDR3 coding DNA: TGCAGCGTTGAGCCAACGACAGCTATGAACACTGAAGCTTTCTTT. Its translation is CSVEPTTAMNTEAFF.

The chain couples TRBV19 to TRBJ1-5; 7 bases are shared with TRBD1. CDR3 size: 16 residues. The germline CDR1 and CDR2 sequences are LNHDA and SQIVND (reference sequence). J lost 2 bases, V lost 3 bases, and 7 bases had no gene match. CDR3 DNA: TGTGCCAGTAGTATCGAGGGGGCGTCGGGCAATCAGCCCCAGCATTTT. It is translated as CASSIEGASGNQPQHF.

The chain joins TRBV7-9 to TRBJ1-1; the D is unclear. Germline loops: CDR1 SEHNR, CDR2 FQNEAQ (reference sequence). This CDR3 is built from 14 residues. Trimming left V 5 bases short and J 1 base short, with 11 bases between. CDR3 amino acids: CASSGFGENTEAFF. The CDR3 DNA follows: TGTGCCAGCAGCGGCTTCGGGGAGAACACTGAAGCTTTCTTT.

The rearrangement joins TRBV7-9 to TRBJ2-7; D is uncertain. The CDR3 contains 15 residues. The V gene's germline CDR1 is SEHNR and CDR2 FQNEAQ (reference sequence). Trimming removed 4 bases at V and 5 bases at J, with 18 bases between. This CDR3 reads CASSSTLGVNNEQYF. The CDR3 nucleotides are TGTGCCAGCAGCTCAACTCTAGGAGTCAACAACGAGCAGTACTTC.

The J gene is TRBJ2-7, the V gene TRBV5-1; D is possibly TRBD2 (7 bases). Germline CDR1 SGHRS, CDR2 YFSETQ. Trimming shortened V by 0 bases and J by 0 bases, and 16 bases separated the two germline ends. The CDR3 sequence is 17 residues long. Here the CDR3 reads CASSLGGPGTTSYEQYF. The DNA of the CDR3 is TGCGCCAGCAGCTTGGGGGGGCCCGGGACTACCTCCTACGAGCAGTACTTC.

The J gene is TRBJ1-4, the V gene TRBV25-1; no clear D gene. V was shortened by 6 bases and J by 4 bases, with 6 bases between the two germline ends. The CDR3 totals 12 residues. Germline CDR1 is MGHDK and CDR2 is SYGVNS. Here the CDR3 reads CASRAVNEKLFF. The CDR3 DNA reads as TGTGCCAGCAGGGCAGTTAATGAAAAACTGTTTTTT.

The chain recombines TRBV28 with TRBJ1-6; no reliable D call. This CDR3 has 14 residues. The germline V and J ends were trimmed by 6 bases and 11 bases, with 17 bases remaining between them. Per germline, CDR1 MDHEN and CDR2 SYDVKM. The CDR3 loop reads CASRVGDPQPPLHF. In DNA, the CDR3 is TGTGCCAGCAGAGTCGGAGACCCGCAGCCACCCCTCCACTTT.

The rearrangement links TRBV7-9 to TRBJ2-4; no clear D gene. The CDR3 sequence is 13 residues long. V lost 5 bases and J 6 bases, leaving 11 bases between the germline ends. The germline V gene encodes CDR1 SEHNR and CDR2 FQNEAQ (reference sequence). The DNA of the CDR3 is TGTGCCAGCAGCCTAACCACGGGAAACATTCAGTACTTC. It codes for CASSLTTGNIQYF.

This clone was counted only a few times. CDR3 loop: CASSADPQGGGHEQFF. The CDR3 DNA reads as TGTGCCAGTAGTGCCGACCCGCAGGGAGGAGGACATGAGCAGTTCTTC. This chain joins TRBV19 and TRBJ2-1, with a tentative D call TRBD2 (6 bases). This CDR3 is 16 amino acids long. V was shortened by 5 bases and J by 8 bases, with 22 bases between the two germline ends. Germline CDR1 LNHDA, CDR2 SQIVND (reference sequence). Supplemented by reference TRBV19 and TRBJ2-1, the full variable domain reads DGGITQSPKYLFRKEGQNVTLSCEQNLNHDAMYWYRQDPGQGLRLIYYSQIVNDFQKGDIAEGYSVSREKKESFPLTVTSAQKNPTAFYLCASSADPQGGGHEQFFGPGTRLTVL.

CDR3: CASSQDPGSHGYTF. CDR3 bases: TGTGCCAGCAGCCAAGATCCAGGGTCTCACGGCTACACCTTC. V is TRBV3-1 (or the pseudogene TRBV3-2) and J is TRBJ1-2; D might be TRBD1 (5 bases). Looked up from germline, CDR1 is LGHDT and CDR2 is YNNKEL (reference sequence). V was pared by 0 bases and J by 8 bases, with 13 bases between. The CDR3 covers 14 residues.

The chain carries TRBV11-3 and TRBJ2-1, with 8 bases matching TRBD2. V shed 1 base and J 5 bases; nucleotides not matched to a gene: 7. Looked up from germline, CDR1 is SGHNT and CDR2 is YENEEA. The CDR3 runs to 16 residues. The DNA for the CDR3 is TGTGCCAGCAGCTTAGTCGGCGGGGGGCCAAACAATGAGCAGTTCTTC. Encoded protein: CASSLVGGGPNNEQFF.

The J gene is TRBJ2-1, the V gene TRBV25-1, with D possibly matching TRBD2 (5 bases). The CDR3 consists of 13 residues. With 3 bases removed from V and 6 bases from J, the gap between germline ends came to 9 bases. Germline V gene data show CDR1 as MGHDK and CDR2 as SYGVNS. The CDR3 here is CASSEGAGNEQFF. The CDR3 DNA follows: TGTGCCAGCAGTGAGGGCGCGGGCAATGAGCAGTTCTTC. Variable domain in full (rest from reference TRBV25-1 and TRBJ2-1): EADIYQTPRYLVIGTGKKITLECSQTMGHDKMYWYQQDPGMELHLIHYSYGVNSTEKGDLSSESTVSRIRTEHFPLTLESARPSHTSQYLCASSEGAGNEQFFGPGTRLTVL.

V gene TRBV11-3 combines with J gene TRBJ2-5; TRBD1 aligns across 10 bases. The V gene end was trimmed by 5 bases and the J gene end by 2 bases; junction bases not matched to a gene: 8. Germline values: CDR1 SGHNT, CDR2 YENEEA. This CDR3 spans 16 amino acids. The CDR3 sequence: CASSRGGQGWQETQYF. Here the CDR3 DNA reads TGTGCCAGCAGCAGGGGGGGACAGGGGTGGCAAGAGACCCAGTACTTC.